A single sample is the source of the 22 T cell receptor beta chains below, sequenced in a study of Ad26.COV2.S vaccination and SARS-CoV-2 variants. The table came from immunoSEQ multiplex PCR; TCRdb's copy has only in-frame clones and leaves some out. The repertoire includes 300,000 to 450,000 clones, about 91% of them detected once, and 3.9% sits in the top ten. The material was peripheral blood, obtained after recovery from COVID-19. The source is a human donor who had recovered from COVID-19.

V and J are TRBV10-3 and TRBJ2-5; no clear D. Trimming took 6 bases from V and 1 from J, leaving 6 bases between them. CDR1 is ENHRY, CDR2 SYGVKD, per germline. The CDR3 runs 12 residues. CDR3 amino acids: CAISDTQETQYF. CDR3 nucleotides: TGTGCCATCAGCGATACCCAAGAGACCCAGTACTTC.

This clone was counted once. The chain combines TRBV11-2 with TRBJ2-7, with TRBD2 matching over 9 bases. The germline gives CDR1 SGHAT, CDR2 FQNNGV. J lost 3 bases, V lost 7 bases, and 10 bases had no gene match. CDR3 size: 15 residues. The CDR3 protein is CASTQRAGGNYEQYF. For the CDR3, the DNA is TGTGCCAGCACCCAAAGGGCGGGGGGGAACTACGAGCAGTACTTC.

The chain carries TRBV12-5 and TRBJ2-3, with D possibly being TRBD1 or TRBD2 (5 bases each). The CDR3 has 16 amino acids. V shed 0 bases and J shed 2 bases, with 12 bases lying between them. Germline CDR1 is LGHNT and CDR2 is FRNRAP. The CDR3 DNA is TGTGCTAGTGGTTTGGTACTTGGGGGTCTCACAGATACGCAGTATTTT. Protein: CASGLVLGGLTDTQYF.

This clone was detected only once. CDR3 sequence: CASRFQGGRGHTEAFF. Here the CDR3 DNA reads TGCGCCAGCAGGTTCCAAGGGGGTAGGGGGCACACTGAAGCTTTCTTT. The V gene is TRBV5-1, the J gene TRBJ1-1; 7 bases align to TRBD1. Germline V gene sequence: CDR1 SGHRS, CDR2 YFSETQ. V was clipped by 5 bases and J by 3 bases; unmatched bases: 13. CDR3 size: 16 residues.

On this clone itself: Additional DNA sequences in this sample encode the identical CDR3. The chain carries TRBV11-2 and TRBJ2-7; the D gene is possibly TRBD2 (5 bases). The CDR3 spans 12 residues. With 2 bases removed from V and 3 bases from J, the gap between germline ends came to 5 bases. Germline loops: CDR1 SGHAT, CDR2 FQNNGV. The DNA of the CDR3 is TGTGCCAGCAGCTTACGGGACTACGAGCAGTACTTC. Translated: CASSLRDYEQYF. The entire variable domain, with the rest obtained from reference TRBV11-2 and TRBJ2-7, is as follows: EAGVAQSPRYKIIEKRQSVAFWCNPISGHATLYWYQQILGQGPKLLIQFQNNGVVDDSQLPKDRFSAERLKGVDSTLKIQPAKLEDSAVYLCASSLRDYEQYFGPGTRLTVT.

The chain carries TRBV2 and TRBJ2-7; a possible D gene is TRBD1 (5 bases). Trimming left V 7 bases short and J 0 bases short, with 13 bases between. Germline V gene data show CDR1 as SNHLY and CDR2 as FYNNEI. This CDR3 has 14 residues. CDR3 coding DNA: TGTGCCAGCACTAAGACAGAAGTCTCCTACGAGCAGTACTTC. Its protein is CASTKTEVSYEQYF.

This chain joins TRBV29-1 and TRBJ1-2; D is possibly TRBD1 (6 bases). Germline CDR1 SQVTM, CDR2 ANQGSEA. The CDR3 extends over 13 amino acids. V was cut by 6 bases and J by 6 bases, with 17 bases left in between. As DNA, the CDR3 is TGCAGCGTGGCAAAGGGACACCCCAATGGCTACACCTTC. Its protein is CSVAKGHPNGYTF.

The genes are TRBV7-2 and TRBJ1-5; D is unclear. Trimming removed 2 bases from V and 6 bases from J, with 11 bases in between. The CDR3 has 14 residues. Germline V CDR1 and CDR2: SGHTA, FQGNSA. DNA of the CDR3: TGTGCCAGCAGCTTAAGGTGGGTTAGTCAGCCCCAGCATTTT. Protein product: CASSLRWVSQPQHF.

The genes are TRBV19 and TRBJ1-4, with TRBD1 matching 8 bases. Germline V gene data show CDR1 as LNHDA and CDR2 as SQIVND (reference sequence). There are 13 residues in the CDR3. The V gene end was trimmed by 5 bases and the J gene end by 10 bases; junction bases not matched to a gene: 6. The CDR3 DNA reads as TGTGCCAGTAGTCCCGACGACAGGGGAAAACTGTTTTTT. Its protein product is CASSPDDRGKLFF.

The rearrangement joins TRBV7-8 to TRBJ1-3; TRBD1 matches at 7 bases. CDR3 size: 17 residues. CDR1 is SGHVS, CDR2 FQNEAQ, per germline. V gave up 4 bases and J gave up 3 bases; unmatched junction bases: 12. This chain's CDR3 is CASSSGQYLGDGNTIYF. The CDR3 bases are TGTGCCAGCAGCTCGGGACAGTATCTCGGGGATGGAAACACCATATATTTT.

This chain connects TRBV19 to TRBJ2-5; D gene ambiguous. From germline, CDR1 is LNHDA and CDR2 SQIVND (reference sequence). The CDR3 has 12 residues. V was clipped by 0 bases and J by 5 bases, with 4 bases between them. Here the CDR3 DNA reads TGTGCCAGTAGTATAGAGGGGGAGACCCAGTACTTC. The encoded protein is CASSIEGETQYF.

The CDR3 nucleotides read TGTGCCAGCAGCGCGGGGACCCTGGGGACTGAAGCTTTCTTT. Its protein is CASSAGTLGTEAFF. V is TRBV2 and J is TRBJ1-1, with D possibly TRBD1 on 5 matching bases. V was clipped by 6 bases and J by 5 bases, with 16 bases between them. Looked up from germline, CDR1 is SNHLY and CDR2 is FYNNEI. The CDR3 loop spans 14 amino acids. Drawing the rest from reference TRBV2 and TRBJ1-1, the complete variable domain is EPEVTQTPSHQVTQMGQEVILRCVPISNHLYFYWYRQILGQKVEFLVSFYNNEISEKSEIFDDQFSVERPDGSNFTLKIRSTKLEDSAMYFCASSAGTLGTEAFFGQGTRLTVV.

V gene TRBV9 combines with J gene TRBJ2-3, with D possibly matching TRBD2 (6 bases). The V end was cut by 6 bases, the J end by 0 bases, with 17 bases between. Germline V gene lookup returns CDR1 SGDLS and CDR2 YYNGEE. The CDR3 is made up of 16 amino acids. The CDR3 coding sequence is TGTGCCAGCAACTCACCGGGACTTTCAAGCACAGATACGCAGTATTTT. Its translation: CASNSPGLSSTDTQYF.

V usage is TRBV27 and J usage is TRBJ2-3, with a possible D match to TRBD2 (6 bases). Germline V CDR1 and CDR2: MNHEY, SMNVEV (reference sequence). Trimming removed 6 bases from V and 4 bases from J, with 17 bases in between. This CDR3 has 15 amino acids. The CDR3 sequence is CASRSHSGDADTQYF. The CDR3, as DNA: TGTGCCAGCAGATCCCACTCGGGGGATGCAGATACGCAGTATTTT.

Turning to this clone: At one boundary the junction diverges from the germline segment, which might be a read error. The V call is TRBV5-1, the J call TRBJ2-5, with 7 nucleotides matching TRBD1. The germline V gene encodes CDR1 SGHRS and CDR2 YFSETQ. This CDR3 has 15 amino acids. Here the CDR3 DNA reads TGTGCCAGCAGCAGGGAAAACAGGGGTCAAGAGACCCAGTACTTC. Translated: CASSRENRGQETQYF.

CDR3 protein: CASFQGWATEAFF. The CDR3 nucleotides are TGTGCCAGCTTCCAGGGCTGGGCCACTGAAGCTTTCTTT. The chain has TRBV6-5 and TRBJ1-1; tentatively, D is TRBD1 (5 bases). CDR1 and CDR2 from the germline V gene are MNHEY and SVGAGI. V lost 8 bases and J lost 4, with 14 bases in between. CDR3 length: 13 amino acids.

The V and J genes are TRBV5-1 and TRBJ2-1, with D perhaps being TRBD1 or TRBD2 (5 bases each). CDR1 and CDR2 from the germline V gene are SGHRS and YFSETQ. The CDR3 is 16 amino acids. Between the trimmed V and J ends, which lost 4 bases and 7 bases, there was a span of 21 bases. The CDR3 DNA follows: TGCGCCAGCAGCCTAGAGGTCGGGGCGCAAATGAATGAGCAGTTCTTC. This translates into CASSLEVGAQMNEQFF.

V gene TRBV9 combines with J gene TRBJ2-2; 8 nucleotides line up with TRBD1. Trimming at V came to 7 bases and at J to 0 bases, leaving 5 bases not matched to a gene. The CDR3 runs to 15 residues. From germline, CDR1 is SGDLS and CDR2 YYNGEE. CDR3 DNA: TGTGCCAGCCCGGCAGGGGGCACGAACACCGGGGAGCTGTTTTTT. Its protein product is CASPAGGTNTGELFF.

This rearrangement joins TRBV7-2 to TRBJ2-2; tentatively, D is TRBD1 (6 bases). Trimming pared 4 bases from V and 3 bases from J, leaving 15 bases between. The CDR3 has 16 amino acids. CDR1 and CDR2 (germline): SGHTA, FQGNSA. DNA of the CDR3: TGTGCCAGCAGCTCAGGGGCAGGGATCGACACCGGGGAGCTGTTTTTT. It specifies CASSSGAGIDTGELFF.

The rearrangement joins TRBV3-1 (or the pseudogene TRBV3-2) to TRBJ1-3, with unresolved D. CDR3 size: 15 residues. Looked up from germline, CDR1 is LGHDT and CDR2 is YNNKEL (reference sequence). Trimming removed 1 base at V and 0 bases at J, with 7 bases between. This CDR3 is CASSQGWGSGNTIYF. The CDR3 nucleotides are TGTGCCAGCAGCCAAGGGTGGGGCTCTGGAAACACCATATATTTT.

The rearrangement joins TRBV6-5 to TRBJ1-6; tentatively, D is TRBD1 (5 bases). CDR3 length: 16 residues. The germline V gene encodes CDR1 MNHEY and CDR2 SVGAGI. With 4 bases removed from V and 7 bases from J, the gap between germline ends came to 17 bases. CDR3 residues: CASSWVSGTTNSPLHF. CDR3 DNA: TGTGCCAGCAGTTGGGTTTCCGGGACTACAAATTCACCCCTCCACTTT.

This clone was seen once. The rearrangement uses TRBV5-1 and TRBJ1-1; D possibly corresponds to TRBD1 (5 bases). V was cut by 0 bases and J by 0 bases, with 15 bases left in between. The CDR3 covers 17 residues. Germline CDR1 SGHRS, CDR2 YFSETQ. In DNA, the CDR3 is TGCGCCAGCAGCTTGGCCATCGGCCAGGGTATGAACACTGAAGCTTTCTTT. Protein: CASSLAIGQGMNTEAFF.